The rows below give T cell receptor beta chains drawn from one sample of a study of T cell responses to AZD1222 COVID-19 vaccine. Data came from immunoSEQ multiplex PCR; TCRdb stores just in-frame clones and leaves some out. The profile shows 55,000 to 85,000 clones, about 83% of them singletons. The material sequenced was peripheral blood, taken on day 0 of AZD1222 vaccination. All receptors come from an adult in good health. Both conserved end residues are part of each CDR3. Fields, in order: CDR3 protein, CDR3 DNA, CDR3 length, clone size, V gene, D gene, J gene. A D gene is named only where the DNA matches it firmly. The size of a clone is reported for some rows only, either as once, few or many, or as a class for expanded clones.

CASSPGVIRQPQHF TGTGCCAGCAGCCCAGGGGTAATCCGGCAGCCCCAGCATTTT 14 . TRBV6-5 . TRBJ1-5
CASSFAFEQYF TGTGCCAGCAGCTTCGCCTTCGAGCAGTACTTC 11 . TRBV5-5 . TRBJ2-7
CASSLPTWGQMNTEAFF TGTGCCAGCAGCTTACCCACGTGGGGACAGATGAACACTGAAGCTTTCTTT 17 . TRBV7-9 TRBD1 TRBJ1-1
CASSLRAGPNTEAFF TGTGCCAGCAGCTTACGGGCAGGGCCGAACACTGAAGCTTTCTTT 15 . TRBV7-2 . TRBJ1-1
CATSRDRVPSGEQYF TGTGCCACCAGCCGGGACAGGGTTCCTTCGGGGGAGCAGTACTTC 15 . TRBV15 TRBD1 TRBJ2-7
CASSPGTTNYGYTF TGTGCCAGCAGCCCTGGGACAACTAACTATGGCTACACCTTC 14 . TRBV3-1/TRBV3-2 . TRBJ1-2
CASSELQGGNSPLHF TGTGCCAGCAGTGAACTGCAGGGAGGTAATTCACCCCTCCACTTT 15 . TRBV6-1 . TRBJ1-6
CAISESRPGLARETQYF TGTGCCATCAGTGAGTCGCGGCCCGGACTAGCCCGAGAGACCCAGTACTTC 17 . TRBV10-3 TRBD2 TRBJ2-5
CASSPRTVPLNTEAFF TGTGCCAGCAGTCCCAGGACAGTTCCATTGAACACTGAAGCTTTCTTT 16 once TRBV27 . TRBJ1-1
CASREGQGVGSPLHF TGTGCCAGCAGGGAAGGACAGGGTGTAGGATCACCCCTCCACTTT 15 . TRBV6-6 TRBD1 TRBJ1-6
CASSPAGNEQFF TGTGCCAGCAGCCCCGCGGGGAATGAGCAGTTCTTC 12 . TRBV9 . TRBJ2-1
CASSPRQGGYTF TGTGCCAGTAGTCCTCGACAGGGAGGCTACACCTTC 12 . TRBV19 TRBD1 TRBJ1-2
CASSLGGTSGRNEQFF TGTGCCAGCAGTTTAGGAGGGACTAGCGGTAGAAATGAGCAGTTCTTC 16 . TRBV28 TRBD2 TRBJ2-1
CASRTGQLWEQYF TGTGCCAGCAGAACAGGACAACTTTGGGAGCAGTACTTC 13 . TRBV28 . TRBJ2-7
CASSLGDSGANVLTF TGTGCCAGCAGCTTAGGGGATTCTGGGGCCAACGTCCTGACTTTC 15 . TRBV11-2 . TRBJ2-6
CASSLVAILHSGSQHF TGTGCTAGCAGCTTAGTAGCAATACTCCACAGCGGGTCCCAGCATTTT 16 . TRBV7-7 . TRBJ1-5
CASSIGQITGELFF TGTGCCAGTAGTATAGGGCAGATCACCGGGGAGCTGTTTTTT 14 . TRBV19 . TRBJ2-2
CASSVGVGYGYTF TGTGCCAGCAGCGTAGGTGTAGGCTATGGCTACACCTTC 13 . TRBV9 . TRBJ1-2
CASSPDRVGLFGGYTF TGTGCCAGCAGCCCAGACAGGGTAGGGCTCTTCGGGGGCTACACCTTC 16 . TRBV13 TRBD1 TRBJ1-2
CASSFFDRVGTEAFF TGTGCCAGCAGTTTCTTCGACAGGGTGGGCACTGAAGCTTTCTTT 15 . TRBV28 TRBD1 TRBJ1-1
CASGPRTGLTLHF TGTGCCAGCGGGCCGAGGACAGGGTTAACCCTCCACTTT 13 . TRBV5-4 TRBD1 TRBJ1-6
CASRRTGASPDTDTQYF TGTGCCAGCAGGCGGACAGGGGCCTCCCCGGACACAGATACGCAGTATTTT 17 few TRBV6-4 TRBD1 TRBJ2-3
CSVLSMGEGYGYTF TGCAGCGTTCTCTCCATGGGAGAAGGTTATGGCTACACCTTC 14 . TRBV29-1 . TRBJ1-2
CASSLGRPNYGYTF TGTGCCAGCAGCTTAGGCAGACCTAACTATGGCTACACCTTC 14 . TRBV5-6 . TRBJ1-2
CASTPSKGSGRQPQHF TGTGCCAGCACTCCCTCAAAGGGGAGCGGTAGACAGCCCCAGCATTTT 16 . TRBV28 . TRBJ1-5
CASQTEAAFTGELFF TGTGCCAGCCAAACAGAGGCTGCCTTCACCGGGGAGCTGTTTTTT 15 . TRBV19 . TRBJ2-2
CASRGANSNQPQHF TGTGCCAGTCGGGGGGCCAATAGCAATCAGCCCCAGCATTTT 14 . TRBV6-5 . TRBJ1-5
CASSTGGLSYGYTF TGTGCCAGCAGCACTGGGGGCCTTAGCTATGGCTACACCTTC 14 . TRBV28 . TRBJ1-2
CASSYSIMPGYGYTF TGTGCCAGCAGTTACTCGATTATGCCTGGGTATGGCTACACCTTC 15 . TRBV6-5 . TRBJ1-2
CASSGSGYGYTF TGTGCCAGCAGCGGCTCAGGGTACGGCTACACCTTC 12 . TRBV5-8 . TRBJ1-2
CASSIVLGGSYNSPLHF TGTGCCAGTAGTATCGTTCTGGGAGGGTCCTATAATTCACCCCTCCACTTT 17 . TRBV19 . TRBJ1-6
CASSVSGDGYTF TGTGCCAGCAGTGTGAGTGGGGATGGCTACACCTTC 12 . TRBV7-9 . TRBJ1-2
CSVSMGTGANVLTF TGCAGCGTGTCGATGGGGACTGGGGCCAACGTCCTGACTTTC 14 few TRBV29-1 . TRBJ2-6
CASRELGGGYTF TGTGCCAGCAGAGAGCTCGGTGGGGGCTACACCTTC 12 . TRBV28 . TRBJ1-2
CASSLLQGQETQYF TGTGCCAGCAGCTTGTTACAGGGTCAAGAGACCCAGTACTTC 14 . TRBV5-8 . TRBJ2-5
CASSQGNEQFF TGCGCCAGCAGCCAAGGGAATGAGCAGTTCTTC 11 . TRBV4-1 . TRBJ2-1
CASRGPSQGELYDSPLHF TGTGCCAGCAGGGGGCCTTCGCAGGGTGAATTATATGATTCACCCCTCCACTTT 18 . TRBV6-4 . TRBJ1-6
CASSQAQYSTDTQYF TGTGCCAGCAGCCAAGCCCAGTACAGCACAGATACGCAGTATTTT 15 medium-sized TRBV14 . TRBJ2-3
CASSPPATVYEQYF TGTGCCAGCAGCCCCCCCGCGACAGTTTACGAGCAGTACTTC 14 . TRBV11-2 . TRBJ2-7
CASSFGQKYMNTEAFF TGTGCCAGCAGTTTCGGACAGAAGTACATGAACACTGAAGCTTTCTTT 16 . TRBV6-5 . TRBJ1-1
CASSLEVFWNTIYF TGTGCCAGCAGCTTAGAGGTTTTCTGGAACACCATATATTTT 14 . TRBV7-8 . TRBJ1-3
CATLGAGTDTQYF TGTGCCACACTCGGGGCGGGCACAGATACGCAGTATTTT 13 . TRBV10-3 . TRBJ2-3
CASSDRGTGKMKPQHF TGTGCCAGCAGTGACCGTGGGACAGGGAAAATGAAGCCCCAGCATTTT 16 . TRBV6-1 TRBD1 TRBJ1-5
CASRPEVTGSRPQHF TGTGCCAGTAGGCCCGAAGTTACCGGATCTCGACCCCAGCATTTT 15 . TRBV19 . TRBJ1-5